The 19 T cell receptor beta chains listed next were all sequenced from one sample in a study of control samples from healthy donors and cancer patients. Using immunoSEQ multiplex PCR, the repertoire was profiled, and TCRdb retains in-frame clones only, with some absent. This table has around 140,000 clones, about 90% appearing once. Sequenced material: blood. The receptors derive from a man aged 18 to 29 in good health.

The genes are TRBV29-1 and TRBJ1-2; TRBD1 aligns across 9 bases. The CDR3 spans 14 residues. Germline V CDR1 and CDR2: SQVTM, ANQGSEA. V lost 6 bases and J lost 8; bases outside the gene matches: 13. The chain's CDR3 is CSVTGQGPTDGYTF. The CDR3 nucleotides read TGCAGCGTGACGGGACAGGGACCCACCGACGGCTACACCTTC.

Comment on this clone: This sample includes further DNA sequences coding for the same CDR3. The chain has TRBV6-5 and TRBJ2-3; TRBD2 matches 8 bases. Losses at the gene ends were 6 bases for V and 2 bases for J; bases not matched to a gene: 4. Germline CDR1 is MNHEY and CDR2 is SVGAGI. CDR3 length: 14 amino acids. The CDR3 is CASRSLAVTDTQYF. The DNA for the CDR3 is TGTGCCAGCAGGTCACTAGCGGTCACAGATACGCAGTATTTT.

The rearrangement joins TRBV30 to TRBJ2-5, with D maybe TRBD2 (5 bases). The germline V gene encodes CDR1 GTSNPN and CDR2 SVGIG (reference sequence). With 5 bases removed from V and 2 bases from J, the gap between germline ends came to 9 bases. The CDR3 loop spans 12 amino acids. The CDR3 is CAWHRGQETQYF. The CDR3 DNA reads as TGTGCCTGGCATCGGGGACAAGAGACCCAGTACTTC. Complete variable domain (other parts from reference TRBV30 and TRBJ2-5): SQTIHQWPATLVQPVGSPLSLECTVEGTSNPNLYWYRQAAGRGLQLLFYSVGIGQISSEVPQNLSASRPQDRQFILSSKKLLLSDSGFYLCAWHRGQETQYFGPGTRLLVL.

This sequence joins TRBV20-1 and TRBJ2-2, with D possibly matching TRBD2 (5 bases). The ends were cut back, 5 bases at V and 8 bases at J, with 9 bases in the middle. The CDR3 runs to 11 residues. The V gene's germline CDR1 is DFQATT and CDR2 SNEGSKA (reference sequence). The CDR3 region has the DNA TGCAGTGCTCCGGGGAATGGGGAGCTGTTTTTT. It translates to CSAPGNGELFF.

The CDR3 reads CAISGGTSLDPEQYF. The CDR3 DNA follows: TGTGCCATCAGTGGGGGGACTAGTTTGGACCCCGAGCAGTACTTC. This chain connects TRBV10-3 to TRBJ2-7; 8 bases are a match to TRBD2. The CDR3 extends over 15 amino acids. Germline CDR1 and CDR2: ENHRY and SYGVKD. The ends lost 4 bases at V and 6 bases at J; junction bases unmatched: 11.

The chain employs TRBV18 and TRBJ1-3; D ambiguous. From germline, CDR1 is KGHSH and CDR2 LQKENI. The CDR3 contains 16 residues. The ends were cut back, 4 bases at V and 0 bases at J, with 13 bases in the middle. The CDR3 region is CASSLDVGSSGNTIYF. DNA of the CDR3: TGTGCCAGCTCACTGGACGTGGGCAGCTCTGGAAACACCATATATTTT.

The chain is built from TRBV6-5 and TRBJ1-1; D ambiguous. Per the germline V gene, CDR1 is MNHEY and CDR2 is SVGAGI. The CDR3 runs to 13 residues. The V and J ends lost 7 bases and 4 bases respectively, with 13 bases between them. In DNA, the CDR3 is TGTGCCAGCACTTTTTCAGGATCCACTGAAGCTTTCTTT. Translated, it gives CASTFSGSTEAFF.

The CDR3 DNA follows: TGTGCCAGCAGCTTGGAAGTGACCCAAGAGACCCAGTACTTC. It encodes CASSLEVTQETQYF. This sequence joins TRBV5-4 and TRBJ2-5, with unresolved D. Germline V gene data show CDR1 as SGHNT and CDR2 as YYREEE (reference sequence). The CDR3 totals 14 residues. V gave up 0 bases and J gave up 1 base, with 7 bases separating them.

This clone has only one observation. V and J are TRBV11-3 and TRBJ2-3, with a possible D match to TRBD2 (6 bases). V was cut by 4 bases and J by 6 bases, with 14 bases left in between. The CDR3 runs 14 residues. Germline V lookup: CDR1 SGHNT, CDR2 YENEEA. For the CDR3, the DNA is TGTGCCAGCAGCTCCACCCCGGGGGTTGATACGCAGTATTTT. This codes for CASSSTPGVDTQYF.

This clone is medium-sized in the sample. The chain combines TRBV6-2 or TRBV6-3 with TRBJ2-2; D might be TRBD2 (6 bases). The CDR3 is 16 amino acids. The V and J ends lost 6 bases and 4 bases respectively, with 18 bases between them. Germline CDR1 reads MNHEY; CDR2 reads SVGEGT. CDR3 residues: CASRPKPGLSTGELFF. CDR3 nucleotides: TGTGCCAGCAGGCCTAAACCGGGACTTAGCACCGGGGAGCTGTTTTTT.

The chain uses TRBV30 and TRBJ2-5; 9 nucleotides line up with TRBD2. The V and J ends lost 1 base and 0 bases, in that order; junction bases with no gene match: 0. Germline CDR1 and CDR2: GTSNPN and SVGIG (reference sequence). The CDR3 totals 14 residues. The CDR3 nucleotides read TGTGCCTGGAGTGGACTAGCGGACCAAGAGACCCAGTACTTC. This sequence encodes CAWSGLADQETQYF.

This clone has more than one count but fewer than ten. The V gene is TRBV4-1, the J gene TRBJ2-3; D is unresolved. CDR3 length equals 14 residues. The V gene lost 0 bases and the J gene lost 4 bases, with 8 bases spanning the gap. Germline V gene lookup returns CDR1 MGHRA and CDR2 YSYEKL. Here the CDR3 DNA reads TGCGCCAGCAGCCAAGACTTAGGACCAGATACGCAGTATTTT. This encodes CASSQDLGPDTQYF.

The chain links TRBV6-1 to TRBJ2-2, with 11 bases fitting TRBD2. The germline gives CDR1 MNHNS, CDR2 SASEGT. The CDR3 length is 15 residues. The V and J ends lost 0 bases and 6 bases, in that order; junction bases with no gene match: 0. CDR3: CASSEASGGAGELFF. The CDR3 bases are TGTGCCAGCAGTGAAGCTAGCGGGGGGGCCGGGGAGCTGTTTTTT.

The chain has TRBV19 and TRBJ2-2; 12 bases match TRBD2. V lost 1 base to trimming and J lost 6 bases; unmatched junction nucleotides: 18. Germline values: CDR1 LNHDA, CDR2 SQIVND (reference sequence). The CDR3 runs to 21 residues. The CDR3 loop reads CASSIAPSSGGVPRRAGELFF. As DNA, the CDR3 is TGTGCCAGTAGTATAGCCCCTTCTAGCGGGGGGGTTCCGCGGAGGGCCGGGGAGCTGTTTTTT. Using reference TRBV19 and TRBJ2-2 for the parts outside the CDR3, the full variable domain is DGGITQSPKYLFRKEGQNVTLSCEQNLNHDAMYWYRQDPGQGLRLIYYSQIVNDFQKGDIAEGYSVSREKKESFPLTVTSAQKNPTAFYLCASSIAPSSGGVPRRAGELFFGEGSRLTVL.

This clone was seen at least ten times. CDR3 region: CASTSKDKAGGHNEQFF. DNA for the CDR3: TGTGCCAGCACCTCTAAGGACAAGGCGGGGGGCCACAATGAGCAGTTCTTC. J is TRBJ2-1 and V is TRBV7-2; TRBD2 aligns across 8 bases. CDR1 SGHTA and CDR2 FQGNSA come from the germline V gene. V lost 7 bases to trimming and J lost 5 bases; unmatched junction nucleotides: 16. The CDR3 is 17 residues long.

The chain combines TRBV2 with TRBJ1-5; 9 positions agree with TRBD1. The CDR3 spans 15 residues. Germline CDR1 and CDR2: SNHLY and FYNNEI. Trimming at V came to 6 bases and at J to 3 bases, leaving 6 bases not matched to a gene. The CDR3 sequence is CASSPDRGPNQPQHF. CDR3 DNA: TGTGCCAGCAGCCCGGACAGGGGCCCCAATCAGCCCCAGCATTTT.

This chain connects TRBV11-2 to TRBJ1-6; D is uncertain. The length of the CDR3 is 14 residues. Germline CDR1 SGHAT, CDR2 FQNNGV. V dropped 2 bases and J dropped 8 bases, with 10 bases sitting between them. CDR3 region: CASSLPAPYSPLHF. The CDR3 nucleotides are TGTGCCAGCAGCTTACCGGCGCCTTATTCACCCCTCCACTTT.

This sequence joins TRBV18 and TRBJ2-5, with 7 bases identical to TRBD1. The V gene end was trimmed by 4 bases and the J gene end by 2 bases; junction bases not matched to a gene: 1. The CDR3 sequence is 13 residues long. CDR1 is KGHSH, CDR2 LQKENI, per germline. The CDR3 DNA reads TGTGCCAGCTCACGGGACAGTCAAGAGACCCAGTACTTC. As protein: CASSRDSQETQYF.

The CDR3 here is CASRPDSNYQPQHF. The CDR3 bases are TGTGCCAGCAGGCCCGACAGTAACTATCAGCCCCAGCATTTT. The chain has TRBV27 and TRBJ1-5; perhaps TRBD1 as D (5 bases). This CDR3 contains 14 residues. V lost 6 bases and J lost 5, with 14 bases in between. CDR1 MNHEY and CDR2 SMNVEV come from the germline V gene (reference sequence).